These 13 T cell receptor beta chains came from one sample sequenced in a study of T-cell memory formation after mild COVID-19 (dated by TCRdb to 2020 to 2022). Library prep was done by 5' RACE. The listed sequencing device is Illumina NovaSeq 6000. Clones were called with MiXCR by TCRdb after fastp trimmed the public reads at Q25, and only in-frame beta chains were retained. Rows with one shared CDR3 protein collapse into an entry with the most common genes and DNA. This sample holds approximately 350,000 distinct CDR3 sequences; around 27% were observed only once. The ten largest clones capture around an eighth of the sample. The sequenced material came from PBMCs or a T cell subset sorted from them (not recorded which). These receptor sequences come from an adult woman who had mild COVID-19 (a few samples of this study predate the infection). The sample titles of this study are shuffled in the database, so cell type and time point are left out; the donor was told from shared clones.

As DNA, the CDR3 is TGTGCCAGCAGCCATATAGGGTGGACTAGCGGGGGGGCCAGGGAGACCCAGTACTTC. Translation: CASSHIGWTSGGARETQYF. This rearrangement joins TRBV7-8 to TRBJ2-5; 15 nucleotides align to TRBD2. The J segment lost 5 bases and the V segment lost 5 bases, leaving 15 bases of the junction unmatched. This CDR3 has 19 residues. Germline CDR1 is SGHVS and CDR2 is FQNEAQ.

The chain recombines TRBV19 with TRBJ1-1; D is ambiguous. The CDR3 is 14 amino acids. Germline lookup yields CDR1 LNHDA and CDR2 SQIVND (reference sequence). V lost 1 base to trimming and J lost 2 bases, with 8 bases between them. CDR3 protein: CASSIVGRNTEAFF. CDR3 in DNA: TGTGCCAGTAGTATAGTGGGCAGAAACACTGAAGCTTTCTTT.

This clonotype was counted between two and nine times. The chain couples TRBV15 to TRBJ2-2; tentatively, D is TRBD1 or TRBD2 (5 bases each). The CDR3 extends over 16 amino acids. The ends were cut back, 1 base at V and 7 bases at J, with 16 bases in the middle. The germline CDR1 and CDR2 sequences are LNHNV and YYDKDF (reference sequence). In nucleotides, the CDR3 is TGTGCCACCAGCAGAGCGAGGGCAGACAGTGGCGGGGAGCTGTTTTTT. Protein product: CATSRARADSGGELFF.

The genes are TRBV12-3 or TRBV12-4 and TRBJ2-1, with D perhaps matching TRBD1 (7 bases). V gave up 5 bases and J gave up 0 bases, with 17 bases separating them. The CDR3 extends over 17 amino acids. The CDR3 spells CASSHSSGGHSYNEQFF. The CDR3 nucleotides read TGTGCCAGCAGTCACTCATCAGGGGGGCACTCCTACAATGAGCAGTTCTTC.

This sequence joins TRBV12-3 or TRBV12-4 and TRBJ2-1; D possibly uses TRBD1 or TRBD2 (7 bases each). Deletions cut 3 bases from V and 1 base from J, with 13 bases between. The CDR3 has 16 residues. CDR3 sequence reads: CASSFRQGGSYNEQFF. The CDR3 DNA reads TGTGCCAGCAGTTTCCGTCAGGGGGGGTCCTACAATGAGCAGTTCTTC.

The rearrangement joins TRBV3-1 to TRBJ2-7; the match to TRBD1 covers 8 bases. The CDR3 totals 12 residues. Germline V gene lookup returns CDR1 LGHDT and CDR2 YNNKEL (reference sequence). V was clipped by 4 bases and J by 10 bases; unmatched bases: 6. In DNA, the CDR3 is TGTGCCAGCAGCCTAACCGGACAGGGACAGTACTTC. The encoded protein is CASSLTGQGQYF.

This clonotype was observed a few times. The chain carries TRBV3-1 and TRBJ1-4; D not certain. CDR1 is LGHDT and CDR2 is YNNKEL in the germline V gene (reference sequence). The CDR3 totals 18 residues. V lost 0 bases to trimming and J lost 10 bases, with 24 bases between them. CDR3 region: CASSQDTEVGGPIGKLFF. The DNA for the CDR3 is TGTGCCAGCAGCCAAGATACGGAGGTTGGAGGGCCCATTGGAAAACTGTTTTTT.

The V and J genes are TRBV5-1 and TRBJ1-1, with D uncertain. V shed 0 bases and J shed 8 bases, with 8 bases lying between them. Germline CDR1 reads SGHRS; CDR2 reads YFSETQ. The CDR3 spans 12 residues. The chain's CDR3 is CASSLVEGEAFF. The CDR3 DNA reads TGCGCCAGCAGCTTGGTTGAGGGCGAAGCTTTCTTT.

This chain joins TRBV20-1 and TRBJ2-5; 8 nucleotides match TRBD2. Germline assignment: CDR1 DFQATT and CDR2 SNEGSKA (reference sequence). The CDR3 runs to 14 residues. J was trimmed by 5 bases and V by 5 bases; bases with no gene match: 10. CDR3: CSASKAAGGETQYF. The CDR3 DNA sequence: TGCAGTGCTTCCAAGGCGGCGGGAGGTGAGACCCAGTACTTC.

The V call is TRBV5-1, the J call TRBJ2-3, with D uncertain. Germline V gene sequence: CDR1 SGHRS, CDR2 YFSETQ. V was pared by 0 bases and J by 4 bases, with 15 bases between. The CDR3 is 16 residues long. The chain's CDR3 is CASSLGLTVGADTQYF. The CDR3 DNA is TGCGCCAGCAGCTTGGGCCTTACGGTTGGAGCAGATACGCAGTATTTT.

CDR3 nucleotides: TGTGCCAGCAGTTTTTACACCCTTAACTATGGCTACACCTTC. This gives the protein CASSFYTLNYGYTF. The chain joins TRBV12-3 or TRBV12-4 to TRBJ1-2; D uncertain. V gave up 3 bases and J gave up 1 base, with 9 bases separating them. This CDR3 is 14 amino acids long.

A few counts support this clonotype. This chain uses TRBV6-6 with TRBJ2-7, with 12 bases lining up with TRBD1. CDR3 length equals 13 residues. V was pared by 11 bases and J by 6 bases, with 8 bases of the junction left unmatched. The germline gives CDR1 MNHNY, CDR2 SVGAGI (reference sequence). The CDR3 reads CAVRGTGGFEQYF. DNA of the CDR3: TGTGCCGTGAGGGGGACAGGGGGCTTCGAGCAGTACTTC.

The chain has TRBV7-3 and TRBJ2-1, with a possible D match to TRBD2 (6 bases). Germline lookup yields CDR1 SGHTA and CDR2 FQGTGA. Between the trimmed V and J ends, which lost 6 bases and 2 bases, there was a span of 14 bases. CDR3 length: 15 residues. CDR3 sequence reads: CASREASGPYNEQFF. The CDR3 coding sequence is TGTGCCAGCAGGGAAGCGAGCGGGCCCTACAATGAGCAGTTCTTC.